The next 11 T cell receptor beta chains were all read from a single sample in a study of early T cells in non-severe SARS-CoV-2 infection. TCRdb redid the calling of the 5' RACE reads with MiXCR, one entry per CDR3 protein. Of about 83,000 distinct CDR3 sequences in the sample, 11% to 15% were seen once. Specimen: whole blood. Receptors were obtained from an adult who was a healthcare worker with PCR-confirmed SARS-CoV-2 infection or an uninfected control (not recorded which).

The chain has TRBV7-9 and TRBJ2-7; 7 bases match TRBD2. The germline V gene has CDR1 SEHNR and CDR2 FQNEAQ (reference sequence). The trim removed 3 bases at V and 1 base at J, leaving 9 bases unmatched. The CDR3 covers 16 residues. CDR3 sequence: CASSLPSGDVSYEQYF. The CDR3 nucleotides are TGTGCCAGCAGCTTGCCCAGCGGGGATGTTTCCTACGAGCAGTACTTC.

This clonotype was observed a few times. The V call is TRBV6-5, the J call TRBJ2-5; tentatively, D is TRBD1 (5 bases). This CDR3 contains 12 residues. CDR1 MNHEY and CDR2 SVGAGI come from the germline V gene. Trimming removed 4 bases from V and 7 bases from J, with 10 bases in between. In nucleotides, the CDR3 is TGTGCCAGCAGTTCATCCCAGGGGACCCAGTACTTC. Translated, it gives CASSSSQGTQYF.

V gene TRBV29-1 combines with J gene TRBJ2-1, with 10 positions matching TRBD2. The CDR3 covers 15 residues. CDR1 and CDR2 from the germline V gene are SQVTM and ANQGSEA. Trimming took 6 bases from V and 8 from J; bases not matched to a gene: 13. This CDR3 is CSVGAGTSASHEQFF. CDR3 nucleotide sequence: TGCAGCGTCGGGGCAGGGACTAGCGCCTCCCATGAGCAGTTCTTC.

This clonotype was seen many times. The CDR3 spells CASRRVSSGTSTDTQYF. The DNA for the CDR3 is TGTGCCAGCAGAAGGGTCAGTAGCGGAACTAGCACAGATACGCAGTATTTT. This sequence joins TRBV27 and TRBJ2-3; maybe TRBD2 (6 bases). The CDR3 spans 17 residues. Germline V gene lookup returns CDR1 MNHEY and CDR2 SMNVEV (reference sequence). V was trimmed by 6 bases and J by 0 bases, leaving 19 bases between them.

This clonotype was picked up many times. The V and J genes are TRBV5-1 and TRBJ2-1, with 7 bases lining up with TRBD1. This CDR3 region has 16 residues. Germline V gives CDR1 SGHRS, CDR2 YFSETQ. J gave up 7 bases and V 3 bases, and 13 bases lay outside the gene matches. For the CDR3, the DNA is TGCGCCAGCAGCTCGAGGGGGCCCAGAGCTCAGAATGAGCAGTTCTTC. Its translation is CASSSRGPRAQNEQFF.

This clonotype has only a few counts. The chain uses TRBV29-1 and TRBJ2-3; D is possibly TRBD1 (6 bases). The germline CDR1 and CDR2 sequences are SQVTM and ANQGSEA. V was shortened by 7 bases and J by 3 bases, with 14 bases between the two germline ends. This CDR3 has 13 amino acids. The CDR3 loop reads CSARGVGTDTQYF. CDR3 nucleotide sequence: TGCAGCGCCAGGGGCGTGGGGACAGATACGCAGTATTTT.

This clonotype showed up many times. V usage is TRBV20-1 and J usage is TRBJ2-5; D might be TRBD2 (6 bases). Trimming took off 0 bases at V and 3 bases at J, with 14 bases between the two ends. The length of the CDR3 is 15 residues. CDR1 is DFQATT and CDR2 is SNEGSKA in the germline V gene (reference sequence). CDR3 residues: CSARDAGRREETQYF. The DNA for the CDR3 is TGCAGTGCTAGAGACGCGGGAAGGCGGGAAGAGACCCAGTACTTC.

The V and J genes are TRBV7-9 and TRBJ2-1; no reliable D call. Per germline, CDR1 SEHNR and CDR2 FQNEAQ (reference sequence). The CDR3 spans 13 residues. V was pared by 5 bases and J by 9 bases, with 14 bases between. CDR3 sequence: CASSPPSRGEQFF. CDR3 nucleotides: TGTGCCAGCAGCCCCCCCTCTAGAGGTGAGCAGTTCTTC.

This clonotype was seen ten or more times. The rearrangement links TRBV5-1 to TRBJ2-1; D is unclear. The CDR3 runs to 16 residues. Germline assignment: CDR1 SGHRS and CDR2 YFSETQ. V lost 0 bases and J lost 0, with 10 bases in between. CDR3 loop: CASSLGGGSSYNEQFF. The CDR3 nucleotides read TGCGCCAGCAGCTTGGGGGGTGGAAGCTCCTACAATGAGCAGTTCTTC.

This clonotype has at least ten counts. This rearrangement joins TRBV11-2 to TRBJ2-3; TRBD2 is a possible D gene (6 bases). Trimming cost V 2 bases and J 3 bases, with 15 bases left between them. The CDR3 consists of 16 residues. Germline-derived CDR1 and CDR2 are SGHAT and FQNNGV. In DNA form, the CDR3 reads TGTGCCAGCAGCTTATATGGCGGGGCTGGGACAGATACGCAGTATTTT. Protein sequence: CASSLYGGAGTDTQYF.

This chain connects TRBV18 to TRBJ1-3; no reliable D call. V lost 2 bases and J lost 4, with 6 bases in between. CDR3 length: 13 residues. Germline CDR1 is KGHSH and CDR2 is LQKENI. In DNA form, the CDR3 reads TGTGCCAGCTCACCAGGGTCCGGAAACACCATATATTTT. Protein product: CASSPGSGNTIYF.